Below, 12 T cell receptor beta chains from the same sample are listed, as sequenced in a study of Ad26.COV2.S vaccination and SARS-CoV-2 variants. As for treatment: around 19 received Ad26.COV2.S at low or high dose, single or two shots; 5 received placebo; per-sample allocation not given. Day 63 after the first injection of vaccine or placebo was the sampling time. Profiling relied on immunoSEQ multiplex PCR, and the TCRdb table lists in-frame clones only, not all of them. Among over 250,000 clones listed, 80% to 90% were seen once. This specimen consisted of peripheral blood, obtained in a trial of Ad26.COV2.S vaccine versus placebo. These receptors came from a person aged 18-60 years who received the Ad26.COV2.S COVID-19 vaccine or a placebo.

This rearrangement joins TRBV5-1 to TRBJ2-3; perhaps D is TRBD1 or TRBD2 (5 bases each). The V gene's germline CDR1 is SGHRS and CDR2 YFSETQ. With 4 bases removed from V and 6 bases from J, the gap between germline ends came to 9 bases. The CDR3 has 12 amino acids. The CDR3 DNA reads TGCGCCAGCAGCAGATGGGGGGATACGCAGTATTTT. Protein: CASSRWGDTQYF. The whole variable domain, remainder taken from reference TRBV5-1 and TRBJ2-3, is KAGVTQTPRYLIKTRGQQVTLSCSPISGHRSVSWYQQTPGQGLQFLFEYFSETQRNKGNFPGRFSGRQFSNSRSEMNVSTLELGDSALYLCASSRWGDTQYFGPGTRLTVL.

The CDR3 coding sequence is TGCGCCAGCTCCCACGACAGTCCCCAAGAGACCCAGTACTTC. This gives the protein CASSHDSPQETQYF. This chain links TRBV5-1 with TRBJ2-5; D is possibly TRBD1 (5 bases). Germline assignment: CDR1 SGHRS and CDR2 YFSETQ. This CDR3 comprises 14 residues. V was trimmed by 7 bases and J by 1 base, leaving 14 bases between them. The entire variable domain, with the rest obtained from reference TRBV5-1 and TRBJ2-5, is as follows: KAGVTQTPRYLIKTRGQQVTLSCSPISGHRSVSWYQQTPGQGLQFLFEYFSETQRNKGNFPGRFSGRQFSNSRSEMNVSTLELGDSALYLCASSHDSPQETQYFGPGTRLLVL.

Ten or more counts support this clone. The chain combines TRBV2 with TRBJ1-5; D ambiguous. The CDR3 length is 15 residues. Germline-derived CDR1 and CDR2 are SNHLY and FYNNEI. Trimming pared 4 bases from V and 4 bases from J, leaving 14 bases between. The CDR3 loop is CASSGRSNPNQPQHF. The DNA of the CDR3 is TGTGCCAGCAGTGGAAGGAGCAACCCTAATCAGCCCCAGCATTTT. The full variable domain, its missing parts supplied by reference TRBV2 and TRBJ1-5, is EPEVTQTPSHQVTQMGQEVILRCVPISNHLYFYWYRQILGQKVEFLVSFYNNEISEKSEIFDDQFSVERPDGSNFTLKIRSTKLEDSAMYFCASSGRSNPNQPQHFGDGTRLSIL.

The V call is TRBV3-1 (or the pseudogene TRBV3-2), the J call TRBJ2-2; 11 bases are shared with TRBD2. The CDR3 covers 17 residues. V was clipped by 4 bases and J by 1 base; unmatched bases: 5. Germline lookup yields CDR1 LGHDT and CDR2 YNNKEL (reference sequence). CDR3 DNA sequence: TGTGCCAGCAGCCCGGGACTAGCGGAAATGAACACCGGGGAGCTGTTTTTT. Translating it yields CASSPGLAEMNTGELFF.

V is TRBV7-2 and J is TRBJ2-7; D ambiguous. Trimming stripped 5 bases from V and 2 bases from J, with 10 bases between. CDR3 length equals 13 residues. Looked up from germline, CDR1 is SGHTA and CDR2 is FQGNSA. In nucleotides, the CDR3 is TGTGCCAGCAGCCTGGACGGCACCTACGAGCAGTACTTC. Its protein is CASSLDGTYEQYF.

This chain connects TRBV6-6 to TRBJ2-7, with D possibly being TRBD1 (5 bases). Germline CDR1 reads MNHNY; CDR2 reads SVGAGI (reference sequence). The CDR3 is 15 residues long. V was pared by 7 bases and J by 0 bases, with 16 bases between. For the CDR3, the DNA is TGTGCCAGCACCATAGGGGCAGAGAGCTCCTACGAGCAGTACTTC. Residues: CASTIGAESSYEQYF.

The chain recombines TRBV25-1 with TRBJ2-2; TRBD1 matches at 11 bases. Trimming removed 7 bases from V and 2 bases from J; junction bases left unmatched: 3. CDR3 size: 15 residues. CDR1 and CDR2 from the germline V gene are MGHDK and SYGVNS. The DNA of the CDR3 is TGTGCCAGCATTGGACAGGGGGCAAACACCGGGGAGCTGTTTTTT. Protein sequence: CASIGQGANTGELFF. The full variable domain, completed using reference TRBV25-1 and TRBJ2-2, is EADIYQTPRYLVIGTGKKITLECSQTMGHDKMYWYQQDPGMELHLIHYSYGVNSTEKGDLSSESTVSRIRTEHFPLTLESARPSHTSQYLCASIGQGANTGELFFGEGSRLTVL.

This chain connects TRBV30 to TRBJ2-3, with TRBD2 identical over 13 bases. The trim removed 2 bases at V and 5 bases at J, leaving 7 bases unmatched. CDR3 length: 16 amino acids. Germline CDR1 GTSNPN, CDR2 SVGIG (reference sequence). The CDR3 reads CAWSLLAGGPGDTQYF. As DNA, the CDR3 is TGTGCCTGGAGTCTACTAGCGGGAGGGCCGGGAGATACGCAGTATTTT.

The chain employs TRBV2 and TRBJ2-1, with D unclear. The CDR3 has 15 amino acids. Germline V gives CDR1 SNHLY, CDR2 FYNNEI. V lost 5 bases, J lost 6 bases, and 17 bases lay in between. Written as DNA, the CDR3 is TGTGCCAGCAGTCAAGACCAGACTGGGTCCAATGAGCAGTTCTTC. Its protein product is CASSQDQTGSNEQFF.

This sequence joins TRBV4-1 and TRBJ2-7; 7 nucleotides line up with TRBD1. The CDR3 is 13 amino acids. V dropped 4 bases and J dropped 7; count of bases not matched to a gene: 7. Germline lookup yields CDR1 MGHRA and CDR2 YSYEKL. CDR3 DNA: TGCGCCAGCAGCCTCGGGACAGAGGGAGAGCAGTACTTC. It specifies CASSLGTEGEQYF.

This clone was counted once. This chain joins TRBV19 and TRBJ2-2, with D perhaps TRBD1 (6 bases). CDR1 is LNHDA and CDR2 is SQIVND in the germline V gene (reference sequence). V lost 4 bases and J lost 6, with 15 bases in between. CDR3 size: 15 residues. The CDR3 DNA follows: TGTGCCAGTAGTAAAAGACAGGCCTCGGCCGGGGAGCTGTTTTTT. Residues: CASSKRQASAGELFF. Full variable domain (remainder filled in from reference TRBV19 and TRBJ2-2): DGGITQSPKYLFRKEGQNVTLSCEQNLNHDAMYWYRQDPGQGLRLIYYSQIVNDFQKGDIAEGYSVSREKKESFPLTVTSAQKNPTAFYLCASSKRQASAGELFFGEGSRLTVL.

The chain uses TRBV5-8 and TRBJ1-5; D is perhaps TRBD1 (5 bases). CDR3 length equals 15 residues. V was cut by 6 bases and J by 3 bases, with 16 bases left in between. Per germline, CDR1 SGHTS and CDR2 YDEGEE. CDR3 sequence: CASTPGRGLNQPQHF. The CDR3 nucleotides are TGTGCCAGCACCCCTGGCCGGGGACTCAATCAGCCCCAGCATTTT.